A single sample gave rise to the 28 T cell receptor beta chains below, sequenced in a study of T cells expressing NK-cell markers (TCRdb year 2020). Preparation of the library involved 5' RACE. TCRdb shows the sequencer as Illumina HiSeq 2000. TCRdb reprocessed the reads, and each CDR3 protein sequence is entered once, without DNA. For this sample, the table gives about 120,000 distinct CDR3 sequences. The ten largest clones add up to roughly 18% of the sample. The specimen was blood T cells: a sorted CD56 or NKG2C T cell subset, CD4+ or CD8+ T cells, or bulk PBMC T cells (not recorded which). These TCRs come from a woman between 18 and 70 years old in good health.

The V gene is TRBV6-1, the J gene TRBJ2-3; lacking DNA, the TRBD2 call made by TCRdb goes unchecked. Germline CDR1 is MNHNS and CDR2 is SASEGT. The CDR3 runs 15 residues. The CDR3 loop is CASSDRGRVADTQYF.

The chain joins TRBV28 to TRBJ2-7; the D call from TCRdb, TRBD1, cannot be confirmed without DNA. From germline, CDR1 is MDHEN and CDR2 SYDVKM. This CDR3 spans 13 amino acids. The CDR3 here is CASTPRHTYEQYF.

The chain is built from TRBV12-3 or TRBV12-4 and TRBJ2-7; TCRdb's D call, TRBD1, is unchecked because there is no DNA. The CDR3 consists of 13 residues. The CDR3 here is CASSLSREHEQYF.

The rearrangement joins TRBV29-1 to TRBJ1-1; TCRdb returns TRBD1, unconfirmable since there is no DNA. The V gene's germline CDR1 is SQVTM and CDR2 ANQGSEA. The CDR3 sequence is 14 residues long. The CDR3 sequence is CSADTGHLGTEAFF. The variable domain in full, completed from reference TRBV29-1 and TRBJ1-1, reads SAVISQKPSRDICQRGTSLTIQCQVDSQVTMMFWYRQQPGQSLTLIATANQGSEATYESGFVIDKFPISRPNLTFSTLTVSNMSPEDSSIYLCSADTGHLGTEAFFGQGTRLTVV.

This CDR3 is CSASVGHSYEQYF. The chain uses TRBV20-1 and TRBJ2-7; the TCRdb D gene call, TRBD1, has no DNA to confirm it. Germline CDR1 DFQATT, CDR2 SNEGSKA (reference sequence). The CDR3 extends over 13 amino acids.

V usage is TRBV7-6 and J usage is TRBJ2-1; TCRdb's D call, TRBD2, is unchecked because there is no DNA. Per the germline V gene, CDR1 is SGHVS and CDR2 is FNYEAQ. The length of the CDR3 is 16 residues. The CDR3 spells CASSPTSGRDYNEQFF.

The chain couples TRBV4-1 to TRBJ1-3. Germline V CDR1 and CDR2: MGHRA, YSYEKL. The CDR3 spans 12 residues. The CDR3 protein is CASSQDIYTIYF.

This chain connects TRBV7-9 to TRBJ1-1. This CDR3 has 13 residues. The V gene's germline CDR1 is SEHNR and CDR2 FQNEAQ (reference sequence). The chain's CDR3 is CASSLLGVTEAFF. Variable domain in full (rest from reference TRBV7-9 and TRBJ1-1): DTGVSQNPRHKITKRGQNVTFRCDPISEHNRLYWYRQTLGQGPEFLTYFQNEAQLEKSRLLSDRFSAERPKGSFSTLEIQRTEQGDSAMYLCASSLLGVTEAFFGQGTRLTVV.

The gene calls are TRBV9 and TRBJ2-1; TCRdb returns TRBD2, unconfirmable since there is no DNA. This CDR3 has 15 amino acids. Germline CDR1 and CDR2: SGDLS and YYNGEE. CDR3 loop: CASGGQPVSYNEQFF.

The J gene is TRBJ2-3, the V gene TRBV7-9; absent DNA, TCRdb's TRBD1 call cannot be checked. The germline V gene encodes CDR1 SEHNR and CDR2 FQNEAQ (reference sequence). This CDR3 has 15 amino acids. This CDR3 is CASSLADRVADTQYF.

The chain recombines TRBV20-1 with TRBJ2-7. The CDR3 is 14 amino acids. Germline V gene sequence: CDR1 DFQATT, CDR2 SNEGSKA (reference sequence). CDR3 in amino acids: CSASLAQILYEQYF.

CDR3 loop: CASSLGGGHLYEQYF. The gene calls are TRBV12-3 or TRBV12-4 and TRBJ2-7; TCRdb's D call of TRBD1 is untestable without DNA. The CDR3 runs 15 residues.

The chain employs TRBV28 and TRBJ2-1; TCRdb designates TRBD1, a call that cannot be tested without DNA. CDR1 is MDHEN and CDR2 is SYDVKM in the germline V gene. The CDR3 runs 13 residues. CDR3 region: CASSRTIYNEQFF. Full variable domain (outside the CDR3, taken from reference TRBV28 and TRBJ2-1): DVKVTQSSRYLVKRTGEKVFLECVQDMDHENMFWYRQDPGLGLRLIYFSYDVKMKEKGDIPEGYSVSREKKERFSLILESASTNQTSMYLCASSRTIYNEQFFGPGTRLTVL.

V and J are TRBV20-1 and TRBJ2-1; there is no DNA to check the TCRdb D call of TRBD2. This CDR3 has 14 residues. Per the germline V gene, CDR1 is DFQATT and CDR2 is SNEGSKA (reference sequence). Here the CDR3 reads CSANPPGSYNEQFF.

This sequence joins TRBV5-4 and TRBJ2-7; absent DNA, TCRdb's TRBD1 call cannot be checked. CDR3 length: 15 residues. Germline V CDR1 and CDR2: SGHNT, YYREEE (reference sequence). Here the CDR3 reads CASSFGTGLSYEQYF. Using reference TRBV5-4 and TRBJ2-7 for the parts outside the CDR3, the full variable domain is ETGVTQSPTHLIKTRGQQVTLRCSSQSGHNTVSWYQQALGQGPQFIFQYYREEENGRGNFPPRFSGLQFPNYSSELNVNALELDDSALYLCASSFGTGLSYEQYFGPGTRLTVT.

The chain joins TRBV29-1 to TRBJ2-7. The CDR3 sequence is 13 residues long. The germline CDR1 and CDR2 sequences are SQVTM and ANQGSEA. The CDR3 reads CSVCLVNSYEQYF.

V gene TRBV10-3 combines with J gene TRBJ2-1; TCRdb names TRBD2, which stays unverified in the absence of DNA. Germline loops: CDR1 ENHRY, CDR2 SYGVKD. This CDR3 contains 14 residues. CDR3 region: CAISRPGREDEQFF.

The chain has TRBV2 and TRBJ2-3; TCRdb picks TRBD1, but there is no DNA to check that call. CDR1 is SNHLY, CDR2 FYNNEI, per germline. The CDR3 covers 15 residues. The CDR3 reads CASSGTGGYTDTQYF.

The chain is built from TRBV29-1 and TRBJ2-4; TCRdb's D call, TRBD1, is unchecked because there is no DNA. The CDR3 length is 13 residues. Germline V gives CDR1 SQVTM, CDR2 ANQGSEA. The chain's CDR3 is CSVDSGLGNIQYF. The variable domain in full, with the rest retrieved from reference TRBV29-1 and TRBJ2-4, is SAVISQKPSRDICQRGTSLTIQCQVDSQVTMMFWYRQQPGQSLTLIATANQGSEATYESGFVIDKFPISRPNLTFSTLTVSNMSPEDSSIYLCSVDSGLGNIQYFGAGTRLSVL.

This chain joins TRBV20-1 and TRBJ2-7; lacking DNA, the TRBD2 call made by TCRdb goes unchecked. Germline V CDR1 and CDR2: DFQATT, SNEGSKA (reference sequence). The CDR3 spans 12 residues. The CDR3 here is CSARATSPEQYF.

V and J are TRBV11-1 and TRBJ2-7; TCRdb lists TRBD2, though no DNA is available to test this call. CDR3 length equals 20 residues. Germline V gene data show CDR1 as SGHAT and CDR2 as FQDESV (reference sequence). CDR3 loop: CASSLIGPTSGRSRSYEQYF.

V and J are TRBV7-9 and TRBJ1-1. The CDR3 consists of 13 residues. The germline V gene encodes CDR1 SEHNR and CDR2 FQNEAQ (reference sequence). The CDR3 spells CASSPGSVTEAFF.

The rearrangement uses TRBV20-1 and TRBJ2-7; absent DNA, TCRdb's TRBD1 call cannot be checked. The CDR3 is made up of 14 amino acids. From germline, CDR1 is DFQATT and CDR2 SNEGSKA (reference sequence). The CDR3 protein is CSARDLGATYEQYF.

The V gene is TRBV6-1, the J gene TRBJ1-1; absent DNA, TCRdb's TRBD1 call cannot be checked. The CDR3 has 16 residues. Germline V gene data show CDR1 as MNHNS and CDR2 as SASEGT. This chain's CDR3 is CASSPTTDFMNTEAFF.

The rearrangement joins TRBV4-3 to TRBJ2-5; checking the TCRdb D call of TRBD2 is not possible without DNA. The length of the CDR3 is 15 residues. CDR1 and CDR2 (germline): LGHNA, YSLEER. The chain's CDR3 is CASSHGRDLQETQYF.

The chain is built from TRBV12-3 or TRBV12-4 and TRBJ1-1; as DNA is missing, the TRBD1 call by TCRdb cannot be tested. The CDR3 is made up of 13 amino acids. Here the CDR3 reads CASSVNGGSEAFF.

The chain is built from TRBV7-9 and TRBJ1-4; without DNA, the TCRdb call of TRBD1 cannot be checked. The CDR3 covers 15 residues. Germline CDR1 SEHNR, CDR2 FQNEAQ (reference sequence). The CDR3 protein is CASSPPGTENEKLFF.

The chain couples TRBV12-3 or TRBV12-4 to TRBJ1-1. The CDR3 covers 14 residues. CDR3 protein: CASSFLGLNTEAFF.